This T cell receptor beta chain was retrieved from a study of metastatic and nonmetastatic thyroid tumors. Patients had received no treatment of any kind before thyroid surgery. TCRdb redid the clone calls on the PCR reads using MiXCR. The table records about 36,000 clones, around 20% of them present only once. General study points: The reported finding was significantly higher TCR beta diversity in malignant thyroid tumors relative to benign nodules, in blood and tumor.

Trimming cost V 7 bases and J 15 bases, with 22 bases left between them. The germline V gene has CDR1 MNHNS and CDR2 SASEGT. This CDR3 comprises 13 residues. Comment on this clone: Its antigen is not known.

Sequences were obtained from blood. This TCR was recovered from a female donor with papillary thyroid cancer or a benign thyroid nodule (not recorded which). Some clones in this sample may be carry-over from other donors' samples. The chain is built from TRBV6-1 and TRBJ2-1, with TRBD1 as a possible D gene (6 bases). The CDR3 bases are TGTGCCAGCAACCGAGAAGAAATTAAAGGGGGGTTCTTC. Its translation: CASNREEIKGGFF.